This T cell receptor beta chain emerged from a study of cytomegalovirus exposure and HLA in healthy donors. Researchers ran the PCR with 60 Vbeta and 13 Jbeta primers. The table came from immunoSEQ multiplex PCR; TCRdb's copy has only in-frame clones and leaves some out. The profile shows some 180,000 clones, approximately 86% of them singletons. Worth noting for this clone: Its matching antigen is unknown.

Regarding the study as a whole: Among the CMV-associated chains, a few were confirmed in vitro as specific for CMV antigens.

Trimming removed 4 bases from V and 4 bases from J; junction bases left unmatched: 16. The germline gives CDR1 SEHNR, CDR2 FQNEAQ (reference sequence). The CDR3 runs 18 residues. Sequencing was performed on PBMCs. The chain links TRBV7-9 to TRBJ1-3, with 7 bases fitting TRBD1. This sequence originates from a boy under 10 years old in good health and CMV-seronegative. DNA for the CDR3: TGTGCCAGCAGCTCCGTGGACAGGCGTACTTTGGCGGGAAACACCATATATTTT. It is translated as CASSSVDRRTLAGNTIYF. Full variable domain (remainder filled in from reference TRBV7-9 and TRBJ1-3): DTGVSQNPRHKITKRGQNVTFRCDPISEHNRLYWYRQTLGQGPEFLTYFQNEAQLEKSRLLSDRFSAERPKGSFSTLEIQRTEQGDSAMYLCASSSVDRRTLAGNTIYFGEGSWLTVV.